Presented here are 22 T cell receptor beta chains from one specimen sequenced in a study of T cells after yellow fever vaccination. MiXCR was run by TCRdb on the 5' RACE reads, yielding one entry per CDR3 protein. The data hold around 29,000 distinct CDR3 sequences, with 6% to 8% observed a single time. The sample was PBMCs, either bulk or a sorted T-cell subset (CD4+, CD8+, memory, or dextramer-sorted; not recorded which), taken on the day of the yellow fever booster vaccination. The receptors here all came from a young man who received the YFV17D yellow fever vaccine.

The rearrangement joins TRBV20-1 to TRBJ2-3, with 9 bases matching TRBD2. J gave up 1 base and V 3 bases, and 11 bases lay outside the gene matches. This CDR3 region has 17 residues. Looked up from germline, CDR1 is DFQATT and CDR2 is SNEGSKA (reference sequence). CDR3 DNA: TGCAGTGCTAGCCCTATGGCGGGAGGGTGGGGCACAGATACGCAGTATTTT. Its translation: CSASPMAGGWGTDTQYF.

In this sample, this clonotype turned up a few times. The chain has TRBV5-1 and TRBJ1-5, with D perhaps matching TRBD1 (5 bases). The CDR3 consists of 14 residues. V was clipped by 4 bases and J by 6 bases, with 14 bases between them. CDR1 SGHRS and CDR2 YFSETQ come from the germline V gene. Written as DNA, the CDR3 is TGCGCCAGCAGCCCCCGAGGGGATGGTCAGCCCCAGCATTTT. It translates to CASSPRGDGQPQHF.

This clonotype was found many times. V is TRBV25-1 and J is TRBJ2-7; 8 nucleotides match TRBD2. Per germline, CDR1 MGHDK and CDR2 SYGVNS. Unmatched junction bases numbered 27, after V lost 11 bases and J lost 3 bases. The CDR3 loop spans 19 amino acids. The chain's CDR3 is CARLQGGPLEAGACYEQYF. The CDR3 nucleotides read TGTGCCCGATTGCAGGGCGGTCCACTAGAAGCGGGAGCTTGCTACGAGCAGTACTTC.

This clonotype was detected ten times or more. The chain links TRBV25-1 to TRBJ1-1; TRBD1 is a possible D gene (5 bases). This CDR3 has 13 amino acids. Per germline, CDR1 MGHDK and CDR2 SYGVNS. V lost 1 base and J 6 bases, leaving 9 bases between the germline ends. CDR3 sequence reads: CASSEWGGSEAFF. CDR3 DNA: TGTGCCAGCAGTGAATGGGGCGGGTCTGAAGCTTTCTTT.

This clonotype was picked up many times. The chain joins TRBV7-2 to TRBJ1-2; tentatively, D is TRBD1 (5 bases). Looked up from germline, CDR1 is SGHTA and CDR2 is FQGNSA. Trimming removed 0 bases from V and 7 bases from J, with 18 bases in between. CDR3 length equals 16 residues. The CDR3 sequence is CASSLAWATESFGYTF. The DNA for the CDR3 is TGTGCCAGCAGCTTAGCGTGGGCGACAGAGTCTTTTGGCTACACCTTC.

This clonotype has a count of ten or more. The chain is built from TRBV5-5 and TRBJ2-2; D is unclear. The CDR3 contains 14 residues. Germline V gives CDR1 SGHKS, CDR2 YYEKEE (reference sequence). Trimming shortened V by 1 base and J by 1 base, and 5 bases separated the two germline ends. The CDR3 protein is CASSLTRNTGELFF. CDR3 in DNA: TGTGCCAGCAGCTTGACCCGGAACACCGGGGAGCTGTTTTTT.

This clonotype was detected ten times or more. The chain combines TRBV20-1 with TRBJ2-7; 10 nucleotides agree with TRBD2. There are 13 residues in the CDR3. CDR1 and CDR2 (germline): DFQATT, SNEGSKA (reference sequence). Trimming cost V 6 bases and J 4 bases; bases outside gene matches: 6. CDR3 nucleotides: TGCAGTGCCCCCGAAGCGGGAGGGTACGAGCAGTACTTC. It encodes CSAPEAGGYEQYF.

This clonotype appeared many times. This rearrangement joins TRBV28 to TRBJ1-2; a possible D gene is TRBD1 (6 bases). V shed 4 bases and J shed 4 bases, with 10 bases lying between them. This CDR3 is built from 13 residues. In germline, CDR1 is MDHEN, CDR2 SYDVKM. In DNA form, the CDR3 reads TGTGCCAGCAGTTCCGGACAGACCTATGGCTACACCTTC. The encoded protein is CASSSGQTYGYTF.

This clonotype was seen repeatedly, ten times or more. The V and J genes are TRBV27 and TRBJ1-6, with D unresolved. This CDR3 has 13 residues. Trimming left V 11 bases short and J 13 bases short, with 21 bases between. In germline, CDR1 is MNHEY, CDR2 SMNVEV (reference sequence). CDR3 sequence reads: CASPGSGRRPLHF. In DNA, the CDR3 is TGTGCCTCACCGGGCAGCGGGAGGAGGCCCCTCCACTTT.

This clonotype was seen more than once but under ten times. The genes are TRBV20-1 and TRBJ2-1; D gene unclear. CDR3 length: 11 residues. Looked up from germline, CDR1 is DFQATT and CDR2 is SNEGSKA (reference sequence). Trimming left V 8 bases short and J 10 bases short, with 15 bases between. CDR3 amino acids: CSRLLAREQFF. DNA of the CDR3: TGCAGTAGATTACTGGCCCGGGAGCAGTTCTTC.

DNA for the CDR3: TGTGCCAGCTCACAGGACTCTGGGGCCAACGTCCTGACTTTC. It codes for CASSQDSGANVLTF. V gene TRBV18 combines with J gene TRBJ2-6; D is undetermined. The CDR3 contains 14 residues. V was trimmed by 4 bases and J by 0 bases, leaving 4 bases between them. Germline V gives CDR1 KGHSH, CDR2 LQKENI.

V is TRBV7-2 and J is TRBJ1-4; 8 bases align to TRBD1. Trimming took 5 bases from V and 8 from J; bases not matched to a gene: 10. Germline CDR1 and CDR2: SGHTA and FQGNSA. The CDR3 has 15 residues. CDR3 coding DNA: TGTGCCAGCAGCCCCCGGACAGGGAGATACGAAAAACTGTTTTTT. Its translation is CASSPRTGRYEKLFF. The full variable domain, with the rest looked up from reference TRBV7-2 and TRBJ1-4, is GAGVSQSPSNKVTEKGKDVELRCDPISGHTALYWYRQSLGQGLEFLIYFQGNSAPDKSGLPSDRFSAERTGGSVSTLTIQRTQQEDSAVYLCASSPRTGRYEKLFFGSGTQLSVL.

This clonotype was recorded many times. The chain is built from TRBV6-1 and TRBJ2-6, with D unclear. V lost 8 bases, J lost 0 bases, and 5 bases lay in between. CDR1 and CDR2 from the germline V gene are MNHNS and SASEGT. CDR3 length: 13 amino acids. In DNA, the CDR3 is TGTGCCAGCCAGAGCTCTGGGGCCAACGTCCTGACTTTC. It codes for CASQSSGANVLTF.

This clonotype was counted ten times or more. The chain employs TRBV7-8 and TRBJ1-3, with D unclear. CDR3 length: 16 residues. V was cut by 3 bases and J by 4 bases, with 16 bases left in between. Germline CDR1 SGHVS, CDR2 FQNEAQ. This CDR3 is CASSFQDPRIGNTIYF. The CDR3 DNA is TGTGCCAGCAGCTTCCAGGACCCAAGGATAGGAAACACCATATATTTT.

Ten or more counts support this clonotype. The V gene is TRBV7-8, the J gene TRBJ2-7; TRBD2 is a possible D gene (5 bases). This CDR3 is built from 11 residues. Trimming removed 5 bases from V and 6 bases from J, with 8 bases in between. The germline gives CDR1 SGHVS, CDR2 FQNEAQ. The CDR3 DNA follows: TGTGCCAGCAGCGAGGGCTCCGAGCAGTACTTC. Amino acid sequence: CASSEGSEQYF.

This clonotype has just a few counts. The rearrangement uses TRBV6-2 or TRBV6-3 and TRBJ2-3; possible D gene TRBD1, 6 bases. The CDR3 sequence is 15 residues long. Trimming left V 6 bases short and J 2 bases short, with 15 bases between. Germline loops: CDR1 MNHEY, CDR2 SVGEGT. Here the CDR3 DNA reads TGTGCCAGCAGCCCCTTCAGGGGATCCACAGATACGCAGTATTTT. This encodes CASSPFRGSTDTQYF.

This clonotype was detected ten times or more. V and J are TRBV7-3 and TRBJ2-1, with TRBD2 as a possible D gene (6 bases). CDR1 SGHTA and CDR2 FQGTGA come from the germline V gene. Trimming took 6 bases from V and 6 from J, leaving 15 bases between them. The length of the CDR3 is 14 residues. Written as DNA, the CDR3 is TGTGCCAGCAGGTTTACGACTAGGACCAATGAGCAGTTCTTC. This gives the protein CASRFTTRTNEQFF.

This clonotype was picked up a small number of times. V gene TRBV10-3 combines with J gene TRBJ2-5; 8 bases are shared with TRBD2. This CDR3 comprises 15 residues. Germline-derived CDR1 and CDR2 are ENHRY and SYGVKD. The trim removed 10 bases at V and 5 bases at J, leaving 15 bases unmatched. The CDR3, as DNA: TGTGCCACAGCTAGCGGGCTGGGAATTGGGGAGACCCAGTACTTC. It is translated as CATASGLGIGETQYF.

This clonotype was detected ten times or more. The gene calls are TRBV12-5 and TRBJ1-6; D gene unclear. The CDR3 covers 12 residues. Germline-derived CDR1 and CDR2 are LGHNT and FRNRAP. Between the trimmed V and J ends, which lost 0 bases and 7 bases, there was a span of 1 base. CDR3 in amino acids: CASGLVNSPLHF. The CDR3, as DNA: TGTGCTAGTGGTTTGGTAAATTCACCCCTCCACTTT.

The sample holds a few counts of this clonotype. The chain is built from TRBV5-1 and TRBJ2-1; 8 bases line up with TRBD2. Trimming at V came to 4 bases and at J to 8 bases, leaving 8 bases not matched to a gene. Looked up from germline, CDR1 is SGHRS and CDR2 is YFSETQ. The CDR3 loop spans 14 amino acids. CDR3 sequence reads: CASSPPGGGHEQFF. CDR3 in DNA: TGCGCCAGCAGCCCCCCGGGGGGGGGCCATGAGCAGTTCTTC.

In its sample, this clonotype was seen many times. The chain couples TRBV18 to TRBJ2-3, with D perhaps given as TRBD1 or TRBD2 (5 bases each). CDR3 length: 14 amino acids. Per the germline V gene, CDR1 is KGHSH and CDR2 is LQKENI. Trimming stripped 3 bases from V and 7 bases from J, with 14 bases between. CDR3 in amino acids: CASSPQTGGNTQYF. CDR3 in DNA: TGTGCCAGCTCACCCCAGACTGGGGGAAATACGCAGTATTTT.

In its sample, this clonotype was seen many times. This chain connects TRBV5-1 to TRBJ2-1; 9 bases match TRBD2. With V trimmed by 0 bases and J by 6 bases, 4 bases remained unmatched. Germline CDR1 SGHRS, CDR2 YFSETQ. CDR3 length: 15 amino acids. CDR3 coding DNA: TGCGCCAGCAGCTTGGATAGCGGGAGCCTCAATGAGCAGTTCTTC. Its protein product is CASSLDSGSLNEQFF.